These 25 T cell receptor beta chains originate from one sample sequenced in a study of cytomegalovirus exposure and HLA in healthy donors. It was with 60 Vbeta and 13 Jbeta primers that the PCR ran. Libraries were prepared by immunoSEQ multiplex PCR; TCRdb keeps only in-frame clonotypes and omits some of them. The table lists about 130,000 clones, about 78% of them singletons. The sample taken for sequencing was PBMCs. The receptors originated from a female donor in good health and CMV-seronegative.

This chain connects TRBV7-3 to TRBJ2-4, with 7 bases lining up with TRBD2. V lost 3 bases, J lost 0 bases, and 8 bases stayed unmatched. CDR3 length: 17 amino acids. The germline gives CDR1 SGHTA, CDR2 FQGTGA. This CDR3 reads CASSLGPGREAKNIQYF. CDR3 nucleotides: TGTGCCAGCAGCTTGGGGCCGGGGAGGGAAGCCAAAAACATTCAGTACTTC.

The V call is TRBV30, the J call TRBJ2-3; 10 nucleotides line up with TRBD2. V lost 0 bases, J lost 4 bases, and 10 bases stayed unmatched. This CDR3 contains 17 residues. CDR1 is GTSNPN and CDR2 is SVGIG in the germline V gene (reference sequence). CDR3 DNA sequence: TGTGCCTGGAGTGTGGTTCGAGCGGGAGGGCCGTCAGATACGCAGTATTTT. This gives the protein CAWSVVRAGGPSDTQYF.

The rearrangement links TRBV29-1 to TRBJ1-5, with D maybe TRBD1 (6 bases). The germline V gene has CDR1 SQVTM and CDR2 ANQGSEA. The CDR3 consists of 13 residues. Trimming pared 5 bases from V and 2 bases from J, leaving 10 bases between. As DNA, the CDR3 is TGCAGCGTTTCCAGGGGAGGCAATCAGCCCCAGCATTTT. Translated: CSVSRGGNQPQHF.

The CDR3 DNA reads TGTGCCAGCAGCTCCCGGACAGGGGGCGCGTTCACTGAAGCTTTCTTT. Its translation: CASSSRTGGAFTEAFF. V usage is TRBV7-2 and J usage is TRBJ1-1, with 11 bases matching TRBD1. Germline CDR1 reads SGHTA; CDR2 reads FQGNSA. This CDR3 is 16 amino acids long. With 4 bases clipped from V and 4 bases from J, the junction kept 8 bases outside the gene matches.

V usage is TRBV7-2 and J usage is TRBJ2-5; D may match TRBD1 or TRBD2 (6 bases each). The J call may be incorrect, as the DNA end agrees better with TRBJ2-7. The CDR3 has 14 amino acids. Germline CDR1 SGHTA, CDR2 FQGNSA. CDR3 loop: CASSLGGGGYEQYF. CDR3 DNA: TGTGCCAGCAGCTTAGGTGGAGGGGGCTACGAGCAGTACTTC.

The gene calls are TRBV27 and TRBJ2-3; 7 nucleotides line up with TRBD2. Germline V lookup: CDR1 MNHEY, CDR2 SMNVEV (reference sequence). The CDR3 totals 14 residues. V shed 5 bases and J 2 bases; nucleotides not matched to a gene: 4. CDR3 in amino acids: CASSPRDYTDTQYF. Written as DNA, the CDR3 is TGTGCCAGCAGTCCCCGGGACTACACAGATACGCAGTATTTT.

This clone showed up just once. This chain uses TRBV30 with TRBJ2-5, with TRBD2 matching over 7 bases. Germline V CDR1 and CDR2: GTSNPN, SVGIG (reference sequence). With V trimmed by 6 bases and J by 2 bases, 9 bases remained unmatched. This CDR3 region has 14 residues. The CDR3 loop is CACSGGVWQETQYF. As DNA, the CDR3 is TGTGCCTGTTCTGGGGGGGTTTGGCAAGAGACCCAGTACTTC.

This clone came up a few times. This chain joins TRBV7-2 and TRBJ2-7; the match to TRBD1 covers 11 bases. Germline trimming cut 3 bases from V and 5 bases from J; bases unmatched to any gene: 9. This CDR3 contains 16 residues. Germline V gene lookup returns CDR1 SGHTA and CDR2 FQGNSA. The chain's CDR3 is CASSFFGQGASHEQYF. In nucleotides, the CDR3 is TGTGCCAGCAGCTTTTTTGGACAGGGGGCCTCTCACGAGCAGTACTTC.

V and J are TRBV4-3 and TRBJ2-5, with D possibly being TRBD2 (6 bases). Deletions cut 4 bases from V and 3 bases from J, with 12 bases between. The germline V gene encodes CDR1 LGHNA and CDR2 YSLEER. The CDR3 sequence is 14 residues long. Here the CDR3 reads CASSPLEGKETQYF. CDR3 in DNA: TGCGCCAGCAGCCCCCTGGAGGGGAAAGAGACCCAGTACTTC.

The DNA of the CDR3 is TGTGCCAGCAGCCTTAAATATACAGGGGGCTGGAACACTGAAGCTTTCTTT. It yields the protein CASSLKYTGGWNTEAFF. The chain employs TRBV27 and TRBJ1-1; 9 bases are a match to TRBD1. The CDR3 is made up of 17 amino acids. The ends lost 6 bases at V and 1 base at J; junction bases unmatched: 12. Germline lookup yields CDR1 MNHEY and CDR2 SMNVEV (reference sequence).

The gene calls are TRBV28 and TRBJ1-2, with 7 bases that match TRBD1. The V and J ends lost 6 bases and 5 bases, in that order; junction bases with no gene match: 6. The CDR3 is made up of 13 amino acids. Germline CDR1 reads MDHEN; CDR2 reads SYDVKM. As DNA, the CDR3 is TGTGCCAGCAGGCTACAGGGGAAGTATGGCTACACCTTC. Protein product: CASRLQGKYGYTF.

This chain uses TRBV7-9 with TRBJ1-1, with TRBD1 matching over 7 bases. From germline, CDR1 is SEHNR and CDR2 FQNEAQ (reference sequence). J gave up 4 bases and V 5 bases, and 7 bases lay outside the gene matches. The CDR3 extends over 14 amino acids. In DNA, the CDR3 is TGTGCCAGCAGCCTAAAAACAGGGGTCACTGAAGCTTTCTTT. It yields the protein CASSLKTGVTEAFF.

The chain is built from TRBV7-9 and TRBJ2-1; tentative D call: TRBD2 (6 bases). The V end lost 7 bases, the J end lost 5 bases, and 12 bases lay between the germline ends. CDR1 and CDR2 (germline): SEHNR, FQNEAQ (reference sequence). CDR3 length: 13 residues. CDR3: CASTGTSDNEQFF. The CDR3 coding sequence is TGTGCCAGCACAGGGACTTCCGACAATGAGCAGTTCTTC.

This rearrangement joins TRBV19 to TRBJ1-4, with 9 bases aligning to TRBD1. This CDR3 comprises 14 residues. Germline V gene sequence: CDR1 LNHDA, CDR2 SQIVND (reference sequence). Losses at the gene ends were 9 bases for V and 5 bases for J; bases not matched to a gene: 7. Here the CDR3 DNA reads TGTGCCAGCCGACAGGGGGAGAGGAATGAAAAACTGTTTTTT. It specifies CASRQGERNEKLFF.

CDR3 residues: CSAKDRLGYTF. The DNA for the CDR3 is TGCAGTGCTAAAGACCGTCTCGGCTACACCTTC. This chain joins TRBV20-1 and TRBJ1-2, with no clear D. The CDR3 is 11 amino acids. Trimming took 4 bases from V and 8 from J, leaving 11 bases between them. CDR1 is DFQATT, CDR2 SNEGSKA, per germline (reference sequence).

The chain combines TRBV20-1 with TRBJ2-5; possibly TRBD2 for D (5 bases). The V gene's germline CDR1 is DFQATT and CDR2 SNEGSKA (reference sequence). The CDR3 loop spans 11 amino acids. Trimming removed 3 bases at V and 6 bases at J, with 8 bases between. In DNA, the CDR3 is TGCAGTGCTAGGGAGGTAAAGACCCAGTACTTC. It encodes CSAREVKTQYF.

CDR3 in DNA: TGTGCCACCAGCATCAGGGGGGATTATGAGCAGTTCTTC. Encoded protein: CATSIRGDYEQFF. The chain links TRBV15 to TRBJ2-1, with D possibly matching TRBD1 (7 bases). Between the trimmed V and J ends, which lost 4 bases and 8 bases, there was a span of 12 bases. CDR3 size: 13 residues. The germline gives CDR1 LNHNV, CDR2 YYDKDF (reference sequence).

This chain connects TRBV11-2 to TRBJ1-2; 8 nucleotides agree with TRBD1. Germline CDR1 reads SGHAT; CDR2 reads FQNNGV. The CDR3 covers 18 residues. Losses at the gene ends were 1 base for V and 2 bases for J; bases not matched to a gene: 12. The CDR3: CASSLVRTLGQDNYGYTF. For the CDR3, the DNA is TGTGCCAGCAGCTTAGTGAGGACTTTGGGACAGGACAACTATGGCTACACCTTC.

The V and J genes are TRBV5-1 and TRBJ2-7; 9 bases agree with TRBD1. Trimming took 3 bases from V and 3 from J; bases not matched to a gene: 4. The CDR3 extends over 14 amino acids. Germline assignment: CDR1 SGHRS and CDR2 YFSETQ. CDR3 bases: TGCGCCAGCAGCTGGGGGACAGGGAGCTACGAGCAGTACTTC. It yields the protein CASSWGTGSYEQYF.

CDR3 sequence: CASSLKGTGSLYGYTF. The DNA for the CDR3 is TGTGCCAGCAGCTTAAAGGGGACAGGGTCCCTCTATGGCTACACCTTC. The chain couples TRBV7-2 to TRBJ1-2; 9 bases are a match to TRBD1. CDR3 length: 16 residues. J was trimmed by 4 bases and V by 2 bases; bases with no gene match: 8. CDR1 and CDR2 (germline): SGHTA, FQGNSA.

CDR3 sequence reads: CASSRTGHGNTIYF. The CDR3 DNA reads as TGTGCCAGTAGCAGGACAGGGCACGGAAACACCATATATTTT. The J gene is TRBJ1-3, the V gene TRBV19; TRBD1 matches 8 bases. Unmatched junction bases numbered 5, after V lost 6 bases and J lost 4 bases. In germline, CDR1 is LNHDA, CDR2 SQIVND (reference sequence). The CDR3 extends over 14 amino acids.

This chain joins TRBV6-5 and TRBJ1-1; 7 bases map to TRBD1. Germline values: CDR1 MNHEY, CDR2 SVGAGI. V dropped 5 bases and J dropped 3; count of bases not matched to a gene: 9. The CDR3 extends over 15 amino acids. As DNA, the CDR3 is TGTGCCAGCAGTCGGACCCTCAGGGGGGACACTGAAGCTTTCTTT. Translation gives CASSRTLRGDTEAFF.

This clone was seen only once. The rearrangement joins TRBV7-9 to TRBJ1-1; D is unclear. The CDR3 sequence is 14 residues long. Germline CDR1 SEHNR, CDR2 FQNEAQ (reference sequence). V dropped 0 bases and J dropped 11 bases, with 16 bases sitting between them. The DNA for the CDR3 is TGTGCCAGCAGCTTAGCGCTAACCAAACCCGAGGCTTTCTTT. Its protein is CASSLALTKPEAFF.

The CDR3 DNA is TGTGCCAGCAGCCGGGACAGCCAAGAGACCCAGTACTTC. Its protein product is CASSRDSQETQYF. The chain recombines TRBV7-9 with TRBJ2-5; TRBD1 aligns across 7 bases. Germline values: CDR1 SEHNR, CDR2 FQNEAQ (reference sequence). Unmatched junction bases numbered 1, after V lost 5 bases and J lost 1 base. This CDR3 is 13 amino acids long.

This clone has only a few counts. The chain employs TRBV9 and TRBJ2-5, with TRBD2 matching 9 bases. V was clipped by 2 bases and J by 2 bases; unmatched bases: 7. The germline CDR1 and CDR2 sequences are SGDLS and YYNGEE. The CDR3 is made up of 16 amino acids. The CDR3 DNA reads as TGTGCCAGCAGCGTCACCGGGACTAGCAGTCAAGAGACCCAGTACTTC. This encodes CASSVTGTSSQETQYF.